One and the same sample provided the 6 T cell receptor beta chains below, sequenced in a study of blood T cell repertoires in COVID-19. Some clones are missing from TCRdb's copy, which holds only in-frame ones; the method was immunoSEQ multiplex PCR. The repertoire holds about 260,000 clones, with approximately 86% as singletons. Material for sequencing was peripheral blood. These receptors all stem from a man younger than 40 with active or convalescent COVID-19.

In this sample, this clone turned up once. This chain uses TRBV29-1 with TRBJ2-2; D gene unclear. The length of the CDR3 is 13 residues. Germline CDR1 SQVTM, CDR2 ANQGSEA. V shed 2 bases and J shed 1 base, with 5 bases lying between them. The CDR3 loop is CSVESLNTGELFF. DNA for the CDR3: TGCAGCGTTGAAAGCCTGAACACCGGGGAGCTGTTTTTT.

The chain recombines TRBV13 with TRBJ1-5, with D possibly matching TRBD1 (5 bases). The CDR3 extends over 17 amino acids. V was pared by 0 bases and J by 1 base, with 13 bases between. Germline V lookup: CDR1 PRHDT, CDR2 FYEKMQ (reference sequence). The CDR3 is CASSLGFSGGSNQPQHF. The DNA for the CDR3 is TGTGCCAGCAGCTTAGGTTTTTCTGGGGGGAGCAATCAGCCCCAGCATTTT.

This sequence joins TRBV6-5 and TRBJ1-2; the match to TRBD1 covers 7 bases. The germline V gene has CDR1 MNHEY and CDR2 SVGAGI. CDR3 length: 13 residues. V lost 7 bases, J lost 10 bases, and 12 bases stayed unmatched. In nucleotides, the CDR3 is TGTGCCAGCACTCCAAGTTGGGACAGAGACTACACCTTC. Translating gives CASTPSWDRDYTF.

V usage is TRBV5-1 and J usage is TRBJ2-5, with TRBD1 identical over 7 bases. The CDR3 is 13 residues long. In germline, CDR1 is SGHRS, CDR2 YFSETQ. J was trimmed by 2 bases and V by 7 bases; bases with no gene match: 5. CDR3 nucleotide sequence: TGCGCCAGCGGCTCACAGGGGCAAGAGACCCAGTACTTC. Amino acid sequence: CASGSQGQETQYF. Using reference TRBV5-1 and TRBJ2-5 for the parts outside the CDR3, the full variable domain is KAGVTQTPRYLIKTRGQQVTLSCSPISGHRSVSWYQQTPGQGLQFLFEYFSETQRNKGNFPGRFSGRQFSNSRSEMNVSTLELGDSALYLCASGSQGQETQYFGPGTRLLVL.

This clone has more than one count but fewer than ten. The chain has TRBV18 and TRBJ1-2; D is uncertain. The germline CDR1 and CDR2 sequences are KGHSH and LQKENI. V was shortened by 2 bases and J by 3 bases, with 10 bases between the two germline ends. The CDR3 covers 14 residues. The CDR3 nucleotides are TGTGCCAGCTCACCAGAGAAAACCCACTATGGCTACACCTTC. Translated: CASSPEKTHYGYTF.

This clone has only a few counts. This rearrangement joins TRBV3-1 (or the pseudogene TRBV3-2) to TRBJ1-5, with D perhaps TRBD1 (6 bases). Trimming pared 2 bases from V and 6 bases from J, leaving 14 bases between. The CDR3 extends over 15 amino acids. Per the germline V gene, CDR1 is LGHDT and CDR2 is YNNKEL (reference sequence). Written as DNA, the CDR3 is TGTGCCAGCAGCCAACATTCTCAGGGGAGTCAGCCCCAGCATTTT. This encodes CASSQHSQGSQPQHF.